The source of this T cell receptor beta chain is a study of vaccination effects on CD4 cells after COVID-19. Study findings and constraints: Late post-vaccination samples showed marked contraction of infection- and vaccine-induced clones. Spike-reactive clones detected post-vaccine in convalescents consisted mainly of new vaccine-induced clones. Early post-infection timepoints were missing from the study, which also had few convalescent patients.

The CDR3 covers 13 residues. V lost 10 bases and J 4 bases, leaving 16 bases between the germline ends. CDR1 ENHRY and CDR2 SYGVKD come from the germline V gene. The protocol was immunoSEQ multiplex PCR, while the TCRdb copy is restricted to in-frame clones and leaves out a portion. The sample records fewer than 90,000 clones, more than 65% being singletons. Antigen-specific CD4+ T cell clonotypes were called by their expansion after viral peptide-pool culture in ViraFEST. CD4+ T cell isolation took place after less than 13 days of culture. The person had a PCR-confirmed SARS-CoV-2 infection during March to December 2020. Every well housed approximately 2.2 million PBMC, which grew in culture alongside around 11 IU/ml IL-2 and about 10 ug/ml peptides. Note on this clone: What it binds is unknown.

This material consisted of CD4+ T cells from PBMCs cultured with HIV peptides, taken before COVID-19 vaccination. As to subset: HIV-1 Nef peptide pool negative control/reference culture. The sequence was collected from a human donor who had a prior SARS-CoV-2 infection. The V gene is TRBV10-3, the J gene TRBJ1-2, with D perhaps matching TRBD1 (6 bases). The CDR3 sequence: CANSRDTFYGYTF. CDR3 coding DNA: TGTGCCAACAGCAGGGACACATTCTATGGCTACACCTTC.